The T cell receptor (beta chain) under discussion was sequenced for a study of blood T cells in healthy people across ages (dated by TCRdb to about 2015). Study-wide context: In model experiments, roughly one uniquely barcoded TCR beta cDNA molecule per two T cells was captured by template switching. The study measured age-related changes in TCR beta repertoire diversity using deep sequencing normalized with unique cDNA molecular identifiers. The donors were split into four age groups: young (average around 15 years), middle-aged (39), aged (roughly 65) and long-lived (under 85). To avoid experimental bias, donors of different ages were distributed randomly across sequencing lanes. Using the same blood draw, the study looked at two additional independent replicas of 1 million unique cDNA reads for two donors, one aged 18 to 30 and the other aged 80 or older.

To prepare the library, 5' RACE was applied. Sequencer: Illumina HiSeq 2500. A second roughly 6 to 12 cycle PCR used a sample-barcoded 5' primer and a J-beta primer mix. A unique molecular identifier was introduced onto each TCR beta cDNA molecule by a template-switch 5' adaptor carrying 12 random nucleotides. At least 2.5 million CDR3-containing paired-end reads were obtained from each sample. First-strand cDNA was synthesized from all RNA with the Mint cDNA synthesis kit, primed by a TRBC-specific oligonucleotide. Following uracil-DNA glycosylase treatment, all cDNA underwent a first 18-cycle PCR with the universal primers M1SS and BC2_uni_R. The authors' analysis ran thus. For normalization, 1 million high-quality reads, each with a distinct molecular identifier, were randomly selected from each sample. Instead of being binned into consensus sequences, reads that shared molecular identifiers were thrown out. MiTCR, with a Q25 quality threshold and the strictest error-elimination algorithm, was used for CDR3 identification, clonotype clustering and error correction. A nonparametric unseen species model using Euler transformation provided a lower-bound estimate of total TCR beta diversity. Starting from the raw public reads, TCRdb applied fastp trimming at Q25, assembled clones with MiXCR and retained in-frame beta chains. Every entry covers one CDR3 protein and lists the most common genes and DNA from its rows. The V and J calls and clone size come from TCRdb's table, not from the authors' own analysis. In this sample the table shows 910,000 or so distinct CDR3 sequences, about 53% of which occur a single time. The ten most abundant clones make up about 22% of the sample.

Systemically healthy Caucasian individuals from Russia, roughly 40 in total and aged roughly 6 to 95 years, were included as donors. Roughly 11 milliliters of peripheral blood were drawn from each donor into EDTA-treated Vacutainer tubes. PBMCs were isolated by Ficoll-Paque density-gradient centrifugation, with at least 7 million obtained per sample. Trizol reagent was used to extract total RNA from PBMCs, with at least 6 micrograms per sample. For every donor, flow cytometry on a PBMC aliquot measured the percentage of naive CD45RAhigh/CD27high T cells. This clonotype was seen a few times. The target of this receptor is not known. Base qualities are missing; no much larger clone stands one base away. The full study reports these points: As age increased, observed TCR beta diversity per million T cells dropped in a roughly linear way, and a significant reduction was already evident by age roughly 40. Because profiling used bulk unsorted PBMCs, naive and antigen-experienced compartments could not be compared conclusively. Compared with the aged group, more naive CD4+ T cells, fewer expanded clones and increased TCR diversity were shown by the long-lived group, suggesting age selection. The percentage of naive T cells measured by flow cytometry correlated strongly with observed TCR beta diversity. Donor CMV infection status was unknown, potentially confounding age-related changes in expanded clonotypes. Estimates of total diversity from one million sequenced T cells were regarded as lower bounds and underestimates.

The sequenced sample was blood. This sequence was found in a woman aged 55-70 years in good health.

The CDR3 amino acid sequence is: CASSGNRGRQETQYF. The nucleotide sequence reads as follows: TGTGCCAGCAGCGGTAACAGGGGTCGGCAAGAGACCCAGTACTTC. The chain couples TRBV5-4 to TRBJ2-5, with 7 middle bases fitting TRBD1. The CDR3 measures 15 amino acids from cysteine to phenylalanine. The only DNA kept is the CDR3, 45 bases in frame from the first base. Taken from the germline V gene (reference sequence), the CDR1 and CDR2 loops are SGHNT and YYREEE. From V the trimming removes 4 bases and from J it removes 2 bases, while the gene matches leave 8 bases of the junction unaccounted for.